This is a list of T cell receptor beta chains from one sample in a study of T cell responses to AZD1222 COVID-19 vaccine. Libraries were prepared by immunoSEQ multiplex PCR; TCRdb keeps only in-frame clonotypes and omits some of them. The sample lists some 150,000 clones, 75% to 95% seen once, with approximately 2.9% in the top ten. Source: peripheral blood, taken on day 0 of MenACWY control vaccination. All receptors derive from an adult in good health. CDR3s include the opening cysteine and the closing phenylalanine or tryptophan. Size tells how often a clone was seen (once, few, many) or the class of an expanded clone, and some rows leave it out.

cdr3_aa	clone_size	j_call	cdr3_length	v_call
CASSSDPNGRLFF	-	TRBJ1-4	13	TRBV7-7
CASSSRQGTYYEQYF	-	TRBJ2-7	15	TRBV18
CASSRTETYEQYF	-	TRBJ2-7	13	TRBV5-6
CASSPFSGTFKYEQYF	-	TRBJ2-7	16	TRBV18
CASSLWQFEAFF	once	TRBJ1-1	12	TRBV5-6
CASSLTTQQPQHF	-	TRBJ1-5	13	TRBV5-6
CASSSSGRGGETQYF	-	TRBJ2-5	15	TRBV27
CASSRAQGQPQHF	once	TRBJ1-5	13	TRBV6-5
CASSAVPPYEQYF	-	TRBJ2-7	13	TRBV11-2
CASSLGPGYEQYF	-	TRBJ2-7	13	TRBV28
CASSPRVRRVYEQYF	-	TRBJ2-7	15	TRBV11-2
CASSQRILQGRNTIYF	few	TRBJ1-3	16	TRBV14
CASSVEGLALGNTIYF	-	TRBJ1-3	16	TRBV9
CASSDRAGGELFF	-	TRBJ2-2	13	TRBV10-1
CASSLGVGETQYF	-	TRBJ2-5	13	TRBV7-2
CASSLVPGQGVGYTF	-	TRBJ1-2	15	TRBV5-6
CASSVGGDNSPLHF	-	TRBJ1-6	14	TRBV9
CASSLRSNEQFF	-	TRBJ2-1	12	TRBV5-1
CASSAVSGRQTGELFF	-	TRBJ2-2	16	TRBV7-2
CASSPGRESSPLHF	-	TRBJ1-6	14	TRBV28
CASSQEGFNEKLFF	-	TRBJ1-4	14	TRBV4-2
CASSLGGQGWEKLFF	once	TRBJ1-4	15	TRBV5-1
CASSTKRTGNNEQFF	-	TRBJ2-1	15	TRBV18
CASSITQLATGELFF	-	TRBJ2-2	15	TRBV19
CASSGDTDTQYF	once	TRBJ2-3	12	TRBV28
CASSRDGSGANVLTF	-	TRBJ2-6	15	TRBV19
CASSHPWGDSPLHF	-	TRBJ1-6	14	TRBV7-8